Given below is one TCR beta chain in context. What it binds is not known. The entry originates in a study of cytomegalovirus exposure and HLA in healthy donors. Broader study findings: Researchers reported that a few CMV-associated chains were confirmed in vitro as CMV antigen-specific. Earlier results showed most TCR beta V segments being productive about 90% or about 30% of the time.

Each donor was healthy, and each was a bone marrow donor. V lost 4 bases and J 6 bases, leaving 10 bases between the germline ends. This CDR3 has 13 amino acids. Germline V gene lookup returns CDR1 MNHEY and CDR2 SMNVEV (reference sequence). It was with 60 Vbeta and 13 Jbeta primers that the PCR ran. The method was immunoSEQ multiplex PCR; TCRdb's version includes in-frame clones alone and lacks a portion of them. Counted here are some 150,000 clones, around 75% occurring once; the ten biggest clones make up about 4%. The V call is TRBV27, the J call TRBJ1-5; D gene ambiguous. This TCR derives from a human donor in good health. The sample comprised PBMCs. The CDR3 coding sequence is TGTGCCAGCAGTTCCCCCGGCGGTCAGCCCCAGCATTTT. This gives the protein CASSSPGGQPQHF.